This paragraph covers one T cell receptor beta chain sequence. Per the authors' pipeline: Counts of nucleated cells, estimated from reference gene primer amplification, were obtained. The protocol was immunoSEQ multiplex PCR, while the TCRdb copy is restricted to in-frame clones and leaves out a portion. V, J and clone size reflect that table, while D and trimming were determined from the DNA. The data hold about 42,000 clones, with more than 75% observed a single time. These data come from a study of blood T cell repertoires in COVID-19. Study-wide background: The analysed material was cDNA or gDNA that came from T cells, B-cell-depleted T cells, or PBMCs.

Germline CDR1 SGHTA, CDR2 FQGNSA. Germline trimming cut 6 bases from V and 0 bases from J; bases unmatched to any gene: 7. The CDR3 runs to 15 residues. Sequenced: peripheral blood. The J gene is TRBJ2-7, the V gene TRBV7-2, with 8 bases fitting TRBD1. The TCR originated in a man aged 65 to 79 with active COVID-19. Here the CDR3 reads CASRPPGQASYEQYF. The CDR3 DNA sequence: TGTGCCAGCAGACCTCCGGGACAGGCCTCCTACGAGCAGTACTTC.